These T cell receptor beta chains were read from a single sample in a study of blood T cell repertoires in COVID-19. Here immunoSEQ multiplex PCR was the method, and the copy in TCRdb shows in-frame clones only, minus some. The sample lists some 300,000 clones, 88% occurring once. The sample taken for sequencing was PBMCs or T cells enriched from blood (not recorded which). The source of these receptors is a woman aged 55 to 70 in a cohort exposed to, infected with or recovered from COVID-19 (not recorded which). CDR3s leave out the opening cysteine and the closing phenylalanine or tryptophan. Part of the rows lack a size; the others show once, few, many or a class for expanded clones.

>.|TRBV5-8
ASSPYPLWTSGTSNEQF
>.|TRBV2
ASSEPGATNEKLF
>.|TRBV7-3
ASSLDGGELF
>few|TRBV18
ASSPLQETQY
>.|TRBV27
ASSRGQGGYEQY
>.|TRBV29-1
SAGIQGPTEAF
>.|TRBV19
ASSGVEGSTGANVLT
>.|TRBV12-3/TRBV12-4
ASSLALSYEQY
>.|TRBV19
ASSLVRGQPQH
>.|TRBV18
ASSQTEGARSYEQY
>.|TRBV28
ASSTGVLNQPQH
>few|TRBV28
ASSLGRAGYT
>.|TRBV28
ASSPSRQGNQPQH
>.|TRBV19
ASSIAVGLASYEQY
>.|TRBV7-9
ASSLAQAGTEAF
>.|TRBV9
ASSVRQLPTDTQY
>.|TRBV2
ASRGQVRETQY
>.|TRBV7-6
ASSSGGITEAF
>.|TRBV12-3/TRBV12-4
ASSKTENTEAF
>.|TRBV10-3
AISESPDYGYT
>.|TRBV6-1
ASSDRGNTEAF
>.|TRBV25-1
ASSPGTYGETQY
>once|TRBV18
ASSPLSGTVGNTIY
>.|TRBV6-5
ASSDSLGTQY
>few|TRBV28
ASSSQGAGALSGYT
>many|TRBV15
ATGDPGLAYEQF
>.|TRBV11-2
ASSRSGGTDTQY
>.|TRBV24-1
ATSDRDTNQPQH
>.|TRBV28
ASSLKAGDELETQY
>.|TRBV6-1
ASSEAEGPPYSNQPQH
>few|TRBV2
ASRPSFGTGHYGYT
>.|TRBV2
ASSTTNTEAF
>.|TRBV2
ATKGSSGIYNEQF
>.|TRBV6-5
ASSYGGLQNEQF
>.|TRBV30
AWSVGGFGTEAF
>.|TRBV5-1
ASKGQMNTEAF
>.|TRBV5-4
ASSSRREEAETQY